This T cell receptor (beta chain) was found in a study of T-cell memory formation after mild COVID-19. Study-wide results and limits: A second wave of clones peaked on day 37, and their SARS-CoV-2 specificity went unconfirmed.

This CDR3 has 15 residues. V was shortened by 3 bases and J by 2 bases, with 12 bases between the two germline ends. TCRdb reprocessed the 5' RACE reads via MiXCR and lists one record per CDR3 protein. Of a few hundred thousand distinct CDR3 sequences listed, around 15% were seen once; the top ten hold around 21%. This clonotype was seen a handful of times. The antigen remains unidentified. The genes are TRBV12-3 or TRBV12-4 and TRBJ2-3; D gene unclear. The sequenced sample was PBMCs or a T cell subset sorted from them (not recorded which). This TCR was recovered from a man aged 18 to 29 who had mild COVID-19 (a few samples of this study predate the infection). Cell type and time point are not known. CDR3 protein: CASSFRRGYTDTQYF. DNA of the CDR3: TGTGCCAGCAGTTTCCGGCGTGGGTACACAGATACGCAGTATTTT.